This is a list of T cell receptor beta chains from one sample in a study of shared clonotypes between healthy human individuals. Generated by immunoSEQ multiplex PCR, the TCRdb table keeps only in-frame clones and is missing some. The table has some 2,100,000 clones, roughly 91% seen once; the top ten hold more than 1.5%. The material sequenced was naive CD8+ T cells from PBMCs. These receptors all stem from a man younger than 35 in good health. Some clones in this sample may be carry-over from other donors' samples. The conserved cysteine and the conserved F or W are not part of the CDR3 here. Rows give clone size only sometimes, using once, few, many, or a class for an expanded clone.

v_call,cdr3_length,clone_size,j_call,cdr3_aa
TRBV6-1,13,once,TRBJ2-7,ASSDFGQGEYEQY
TRBV5-5,12,.,TRBJ1-1,ASSMVRDNTEAF
TRBV4-2,12,.,TRBJ1-5,ASSQEFTNQPQH
TRBV28,15,.,TRBJ2-1,ASSFPRLAGGPDEQF
TRBV6-1,10,.,TRBJ2-7,ASPGSLYEQY
TRBV18,12,.,TRBJ2-7,ASSPRSGSFEQY
TRBV5-1,13,.,TRBJ2-2,ASRLGTANTGELF
TRBV27,12,.,TRBJ2-7,ASSLGAGVDEQY
TRBV5-1,14,.,TRBJ1-1,ASSPAGDRVRAEAF
TRBV29-1,9,once,TRBJ2-7,SVEDTYEQY
TRBV11-3,12,.,TRBJ2-7,ASSPGGQGVEQY
TRBV27,15,.,TRBJ2-1,ASSLGPGMSSYNEQF
TRBV7-9,11,.,TRBJ2-1,ASRSQKGAEQF
TRBV13,13,.,TRBJ2-7,ASSLNLAGESEQY
TRBV6-6,14,.,TRBJ1-3,ASSLPQGNRGNTIY
TRBV29-1,10,few,TRBJ1-1,SAESRGLEAF
TRBV6-6,11,.,TRBJ2-7,ASSYSDPLGQY
TRBV5-4,10,.,TRBJ2-7,ASSPEGDEQY
TRBV19,15,.,TRBJ1-5,ASSPERHPYSNQPQH
TRBV27,13,.,TRBJ2-3,ASTSRGGRSDTQY